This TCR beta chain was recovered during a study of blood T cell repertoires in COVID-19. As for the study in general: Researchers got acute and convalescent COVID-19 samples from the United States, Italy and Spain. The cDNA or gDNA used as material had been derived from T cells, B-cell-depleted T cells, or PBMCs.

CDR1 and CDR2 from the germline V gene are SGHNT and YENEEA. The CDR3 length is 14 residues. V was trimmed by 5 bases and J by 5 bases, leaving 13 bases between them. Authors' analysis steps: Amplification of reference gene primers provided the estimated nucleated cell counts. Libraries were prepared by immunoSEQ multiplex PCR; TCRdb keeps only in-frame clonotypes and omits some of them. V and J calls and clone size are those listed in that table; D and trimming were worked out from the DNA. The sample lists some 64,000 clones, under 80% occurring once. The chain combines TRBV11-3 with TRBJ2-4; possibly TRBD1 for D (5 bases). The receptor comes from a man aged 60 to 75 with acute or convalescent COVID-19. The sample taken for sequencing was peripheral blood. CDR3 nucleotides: TGTGCCAGCAGCCAAGGACAAGCACAAAACATTCAGTACTTC. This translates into CASSQGQAQNIQYF. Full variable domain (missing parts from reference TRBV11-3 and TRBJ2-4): EAGVVQSPRYKIIEKKQPVAFWCNPISGHNTLYWYLQNLGQGPELLIRYENEEAVDDSQLPKDRFSAERLKGVDSTLKIQPAELGDSAVYLCASSQGQAQNIQYFGAGTRLSVL.